The T cell receptor (beta chain) described here comes from a study of OX40 agonist ivuxolimab in advanced cancers. Study in general: Melanoma, hepatocellular carcinoma, head and neck or renal cell cancer occurred in dose-escalation patients. From about 23 to 85 years was the age range, with a mean of around 54 years, and 65% to 90% were male. Findings and limits, study-wide: With doses of 0.1 to 3.0 mg/kg, CD4+ and CD8+ blood T cells had undergone clonal expansion by week 6.

With respect to this clone: What it binds is unknown.

This table comes from immunoSEQ multiplex PCR, and its TCRdb copy is limited to in-frame clones, with some not included. This table has roughly 48,000 clones, roughly 89% appearing once. Collection of blood occurred at baseline, at cycle 4 day 1, and at cycle 7 day 1. The CDR3 covers 14 residues. Germline CDR1 reads SNHLY; CDR2 reads FYNNEI. Trimming left V 4 bases short and J 5 bases short, with 15 bases between. The V gene is TRBV2, the J gene TRBJ2-7, with a possible D match to TRBD1 (5 bases). This TCR was sampled from an adult with an advanced solid tumor such as melanoma, head and neck, liver or kidney cancer. Sequenced material: CD4+ or CD8+ T cells sorted from blood, taken in a trial of the OX40 agonist ivuxolimab. Here the CDR3 DNA reads TGTGCCAGCAGTGGGGGTGCAGGGTTCAACGAGCAGTACTTC. Translation gives CASSGGAGFNEQYF.